This T cell receptor (beta chain) was sequenced during a study of T cells in Graves' hyperthyroidism and ophthalmopathy. Study observations and caveats: A model of 13 V-J pairs discriminated ophthalmopathy from stable hyperthyroidism. Most thyroid clonotypes with frequency above 0.001 were detected in blood.

RNA transcripts were the template for amplifying TCR beta CDR3 regions. First-round RT-PCR with HTBI primers amplified the TCR CDR3 region. TCRdb used MiXCR to reprocess the multiplex PCR reads, holding one entry per CDR3 protein. The data contain about 250,000 distinct CDR3 sequences, about 24% of them singletons. This clonotype was detected a few times. Its antigen is as yet unknown. Patients having uncontrolled infection, another autoimmune disease, pregnancy or lactation were not included. Germline V gene lookup returns CDR1 SEHNR and CDR2 FQNEAQ (reference sequence). The CDR3 is 12 residues long. The V and J ends lost 2 bases and 6 bases respectively, with 7 bases between them.

This rearrangement joins TRBV7-9 to TRBJ1-1, with D tentatively TRBD1 (6 bases). The origin of this receptor is a woman between 40 and 55 years old with Graves' ophthalmopathy. Specimen: blood. The CDR3: CASSLQGSEAFF. The CDR3 region has the DNA TGTGCCAGCAGCTTACAGGGGTCTGAAGCTTTCTTT.